Here is one T cell receptor beta chain with its context. Antigen: not known. This sample was included in a study of T cells expressing NK-cell markers. Turning to the study itself: One of eight sequenced donors was HCMV-seronegative; the other seven were seropositive.

Broader study findings: The CD3+CD56-NKG2C+ fraction of a handful of donors was also led by these clonotypes. HCMV specificity of the expanded NKG2C+ T cell clones stayed unclear. NKG2C+ dominant clonotypes from over five donors made up about 1.0-7.0% of CD8+ T cells.

TCRdb reworked the 5' RACE reads into one entry per CDR3 protein, no DNA. Recorded here are some 280,000 distinct CDR3 sequences; the top ten clones represent about 0.39%. This TCR came from a man aged 18 to 30 in good health. Source material: blood T cells: a sorted CD56 or NKG2C T cell subset, CD4+ or CD8+ T cells, or bulk PBMC T cells (not recorded which).

CDR3 in amino acids: CASRRGQENTGELFF. The chain recombines TRBV5-1 with TRBJ2-2; the TRBD1 assignment by TCRdb is unverifiable without DNA. This CDR3 comprises 15 residues. Per the germline V gene, CDR1 is SGHRS and CDR2 is YFSETQ.